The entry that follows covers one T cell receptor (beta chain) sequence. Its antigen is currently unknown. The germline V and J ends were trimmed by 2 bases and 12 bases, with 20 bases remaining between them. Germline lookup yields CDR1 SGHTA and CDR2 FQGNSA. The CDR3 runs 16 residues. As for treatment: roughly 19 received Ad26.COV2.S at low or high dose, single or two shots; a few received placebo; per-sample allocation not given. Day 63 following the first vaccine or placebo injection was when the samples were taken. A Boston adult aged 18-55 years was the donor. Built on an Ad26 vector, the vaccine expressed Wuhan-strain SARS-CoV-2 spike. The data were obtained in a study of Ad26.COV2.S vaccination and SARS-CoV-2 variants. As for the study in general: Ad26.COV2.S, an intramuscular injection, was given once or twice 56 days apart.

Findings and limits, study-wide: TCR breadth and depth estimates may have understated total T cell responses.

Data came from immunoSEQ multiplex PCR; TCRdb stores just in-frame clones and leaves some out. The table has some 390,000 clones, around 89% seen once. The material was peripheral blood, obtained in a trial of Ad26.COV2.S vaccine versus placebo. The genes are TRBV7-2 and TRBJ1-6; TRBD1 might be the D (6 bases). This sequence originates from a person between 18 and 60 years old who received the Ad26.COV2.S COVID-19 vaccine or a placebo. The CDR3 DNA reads TGTGCCAGCAGCTTACTGGGTCGGACAGTGCCTTTACCCCTCCACTTT. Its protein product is CASSLLGRTVPLPLHF.